What follows are 19 T cell receptor beta chains derived from one specimen sequenced in a study of early T cells in non-severe SARS-CoV-2 infection. Each CDR3 protein gets one entry after TCRdb re-called the 5' RACE reads with MiXCR. The sample lists under 70,000 distinct CDR3 sequences; around 10% were seen once. Sample: whole blood. The receptors were sampled from an adult who was a healthcare worker with PCR-confirmed SARS-CoV-2 infection or an uninfected control (not recorded which).

This clonotype showed up many times. The genes are TRBV4-1 and TRBJ1-1, with TRBD1 matching 9 bases. This CDR3 is 14 amino acids long. V lost 3 bases to trimming and J lost 3 bases; unmatched junction nucleotides: 2. CDR1 and CDR2 from the germline V gene are MGHRA and YSYEKL. The CDR3 protein is CASSQGQGYTEAFF. CDR3 in DNA: TGCGCCAGCAGCCAGGGACAGGGATACACTGAAGCTTTCTTT.

This clonotype was counted ten times or more. The chain carries TRBV7-6 and TRBJ2-7; tentatively, D is TRBD1 or TRBD2 (5 bases each). The CDR3 has 13 amino acids. V lost 1 base to trimming and J lost 6 bases, with 10 bases between them. Germline assignment: CDR1 SGHVS and CDR2 FNYEAQ. The CDR3: CASSLVGVGEQYF. The CDR3 DNA follows: TGTGCCAGCAGCTTAGTGGGGGTGGGCGAGCAGTACTTC.

The CDR3 sequence is CASGGAYTDTQYF. Written as DNA, the CDR3 is TGTGCCAGCGGCGGGGCGTACACAGATACGCAGTATTTT. The genes are TRBV9 and TRBJ2-3; D possibly corresponds to TRBD2 (6 bases). CDR1 and CDR2 from the germline V gene are SGDLS and YYNGEE. The CDR3 is 13 residues long. Trimming stripped 7 bases from V and 2 bases from J, with 11 bases between.

This clonotype has only a few counts. The rearrangement links TRBV2 to TRBJ2-1, with D perhaps TRBD2 (6 bases). The germline CDR1 and CDR2 sequences are SNHLY and FYNNEI. Trimming took 0 bases from V and 5 from J, leaving 17 bases between them. The CDR3 covers 17 residues. The CDR3 DNA reads TGTGCCAGCAGTGAAGCCGGGACTGGACGAGGGGACAATGAGCAGTTCTTC. This sequence encodes CASSEAGTGRGDNEQFF.

V is TRBV7-3 and J is TRBJ2-6, with D perhaps TRBD1 or TRBD2 (5 bases each). The V and J ends lost 5 bases and 0 bases respectively, with 14 bases between them. Germline-derived CDR1 and CDR2 are SGHTA and FQGTGA. This CDR3 comprises 17 residues. CDR3 residues: CASSPQGPSSGANVLTF. CDR3 DNA sequence: TGTGCCAGCAGCCCCCAGGGACCCTCCTCTGGGGCCAACGTCCTGACTTTC.

This clonotype was seen more than once but under ten times. The rearrangement links TRBV11-2 to TRBJ2-7; D gene unclear. The CDR3 contains 15 residues. Germline CDR1 and CDR2: SGHAT and FQNNGV. The germline V and J ends were trimmed by 1 base and 0 bases, with 10 bases remaining between them. The CDR3 DNA sequence: TGTGCCAGCAGCTTAGGCAAGTATTCCTCCTACGAGCAGTACTTC. Translated: CASSLGKYSSYEQYF.

The sample holds many counts of this clonotype. The V gene is TRBV11-3, the J gene TRBJ2-3; D gene unclear. CDR1 and CDR2 (germline): SGHNT, YENEEA. Trimming cost V 5 bases and J 3 bases, with 12 bases left between them. There are 14 residues in the CDR3. CDR3 loop: CASSASRGTDTQYF. The CDR3 nucleotides are TGTGCCAGCAGCGCGAGCCGAGGTACAGATACGCAGTATTTT. Together with reference TRBV11-3 and TRBJ2-3, the CDR3 gives the full variable domain: EAGVVQSPRYKIIEKKQPVAFWCNPISGHNTLYWYLQNLGQGPELLIRYENEEAVDDSQLPKDRFSAERLKGVDSTLKIQPAELGDSAVYLCASSASRGTDTQYFGPGTRLTVL.

This clonotype was picked up a small number of times. The genes are TRBV28 and TRBJ2-2; D uncertain. Trimming left V 7 bases short and J 4 bases short, with 10 bases between. This CDR3 is built from 13 residues. Germline V lookup: CDR1 MDHEN, CDR2 SYDVKM. CDR3 loop: CASTWTSTGELFF. The CDR3 nucleotides read TGTGCCAGCACCTGGACGAGCACCGGGGAGCTGTTTTTT.

This clonotype was detected many times. The V gene is TRBV29-1, the J gene TRBJ2-3; D may match TRBD1 or TRBD2 (6 bases each). The CDR3 spans 15 residues. The V gene lost 4 bases and the J gene lost 3 bases, with 17 bases spanning the gap. Germline values: CDR1 SQVTM, CDR2 ANQGSEA. The CDR3 nucleotides are TGCAGCGTTGGGTACCTCCGCGGGACAACAGATACGCAGTATTTT. Translated, it gives CSVGYLRGTTDTQYF.

The J gene is TRBJ1-4, the V gene TRBV6-2 or TRBV6-3; TRBD1 is a possible D gene (5 bases). There are 11 residues in the CDR3. The germline V gene has CDR1 MNHEY and CDR2 SVGEGT. V was clipped by 7 bases and J by 14 bases, with 14 bases between them. CDR3 in amino acids: CASNRGKDLFF. Here the CDR3 DNA reads TGTGCCAGCAATCGGGGCAAAGACCTGTTTTTT.

This clonotype was counted at least ten times. This chain joins TRBV12-3 or TRBV12-4 and TRBJ2-1; D unclear. CDR3 length: 13 amino acids. Trimming took off 6 bases at V and 7 bases at J, with 13 bases between the two ends. Here the CDR3 reads CASSQNRWNEQFF. The CDR3 DNA sequence: TGTGCCAGCAGCCAAAATCGGTGGAATGAGCAGTTCTTC.

This clonotype was counted many times. This rearrangement joins TRBV2 to TRBJ1-2, with TRBD1 matching over 8 bases. The CDR3 has 15 amino acids. Germline V gene data show CDR1 as SNHLY and CDR2 as FYNNEI. J gave up 7 bases and V 1 base, and 8 bases lay outside the gene matches. The CDR3 coding sequence is TGTGCCAGCAGTGAAGGGACAGGGATATCTACTGGCTACACCTTC. Encoded protein: CASSEGTGISTGYTF.

A few counts support this clonotype. The chain is built from TRBV7-2 and TRBJ2-5; D call uncertain. V lost 4 bases and J 8 bases, leaving 11 bases between the germline ends. The CDR3 covers 12 residues. CDR1 is SGHTA and CDR2 is FQGNSA in the germline V gene. The CDR3 bases are TGTGCCAGCAGCTACAGTTCTGAAACCCAGTACTTC. This sequence encodes CASSYSSETQYF.

This clonotype was seen ten or more times. V gene TRBV5-1 combines with J gene TRBJ2-2; either TRBD1 or TRBD2 may supply D (5 bases each). V was clipped by 0 bases and J by 2 bases, with 8 bases between them. The CDR3 contains 15 residues. The germline gives CDR1 SGHRS, CDR2 YFSETQ. The CDR3 spells CASSLVGPNTGELFF. The CDR3, as DNA: TGCGCCAGCAGCTTGGTGGGACCTAACACCGGGGAGCTGTTTTTT.

This clonotype occurred a few times. This sequence joins TRBV15 and TRBJ2-3; D unclear. V was pared by 5 bases and J by 6 bases, with 9 bases between. The CDR3 totals 12 residues. Germline V gene lookup returns CDR1 LNHNV and CDR2 YYDKDF (reference sequence). CDR3 sequence (DNA): TGTGCCACCAGCCCGACGGTTGATACGCAGTATTTT. Protein: CATSPTVDTQYF.

This clonotype was counted at least ten times. The rearrangement joins TRBV20-1 to TRBJ1-1; no clear D. The V gene lost 6 bases and the J gene lost 6 bases, with 11 bases spanning the gap. The CDR3 is made up of 11 amino acids. Germline CDR1 reads DFQATT; CDR2 reads SNEGSKA (reference sequence). CDR3 coding DNA: TGCAGTGCAAGTCCGGAGGCTGAAGCTTTCTTT. Translation: CSASPEAEAFF.

This clonotype came up many times. The rearrangement links TRBV19 to TRBJ2-6; D remains unclear. The germline gives CDR1 LNHDA, CDR2 SQIVND (reference sequence). The CDR3 is 15 amino acids. V lost 7 bases, J lost 0 bases, and 10 bases lay in between. CDR3 nucleotides: TGTGCCAGTACCCTCACAACCTCTGGGGCCAACGTCCTGACTTTC. Residues: CASTLTTSGANVLTF.

In this sample, this clonotype turned up many times. The chain employs TRBV12-5 and TRBJ2-7; TRBD1 matches at 9 bases. V shed 4 bases and J 5 bases; nucleotides not matched to a gene: 9. Germline CDR1 LGHNT, CDR2 FRNRAP. There are 15 residues in the CDR3. The CDR3: CASGSGQGIGDEQYF. For the CDR3, the DNA is TGTGCTAGTGGTTCCGGACAGGGGATTGGTGACGAGCAGTACTTC.

The gene calls are TRBV29-1 and TRBJ2-3; TRBD1 is a possible D gene (6 bases). Trimming took 7 bases from V and 3 from J, leaving 26 bases between them. The CDR3 runs to 17 residues. Germline lookup yields CDR1 SQVTM and CDR2 ANQGSEA. Here the CDR3 reads CSADPVEDRKETDTQYF. DNA of the CDR3: TGCAGCGCTGACCCCGTAGAAGACAGGAAGGAGACAGATACGCAGTATTTT.